This entry lists 28 T cell receptor beta chains sequenced from one sample in a study of patients and donors after allogeneic stem cell transplantation. From the RT-PCR reads, TCRdb called clonotypes with MiXCR, one entry per CDR3 protein. The sample yields fewer than 500,000 distinct CDR3 sequences, around 16% seen once. The sample taken for sequencing was blood, either unsorted or a sorted T cell fraction (not recorded which). The source of these receptors is a human donor who was either an allogeneic HSCT recipient or a stem cell or donor lymphocyte infusion donor (not recorded which). It is not recorded whose cells these are; they may come from a transplant donor.

The chain combines TRBV7-9 with TRBJ2-3; 7 bases agree with TRBD2. Unmatched junction bases numbered 6, after V lost 5 bases and J lost 4 bases. Germline-derived CDR1 and CDR2 are SEHNR and FQNEAQ (reference sequence). The CDR3 sequence is 14 residues long. This chain's CDR3 is CASSLREAPDTQYF. In DNA form, the CDR3 reads TGTGCCAGCAGCCTACGGGAGGCCCCAGATACGCAGTATTTT.

The gene calls are TRBV24-1 and TRBJ2-3; 9 positions match TRBD2. The CDR3 sequence is 16 residues long. Germline CDR1 and CDR2: KGHDR and SFDVKD. V gave up 10 bases and J gave up 2 bases; unmatched junction bases: 12. This CDR3 is CATQRARGGLTDTQYF. The CDR3 bases are TGTGCCACACAACGGGCGCGGGGGGGCCTCACAGATACGCAGTATTTT.

V usage is TRBV21-1 and J usage is TRBJ1-2; TRBD1, the table's D call, was not compared with the DNA. TRBV21-1 is listed as a pseudogene. The CDR3 has 10 amino acids. This CDR3 reads CASAPYGYTF. For the CDR3, the DNA is TGTGCCAGCGCCCCATATGGCTACACCTTC.

The J gene is TRBJ1-2, the V gene TRBV29-1, with D uncertain. CDR1 and CDR2 (germline): SQVTM, ANQGSEA. V was shortened by 3 bases and J by 2 bases, with 19 bases between the two germline ends. This CDR3 has 16 residues. CDR3 in amino acids: CSVELKGFRLNYGYTF. The DNA for the CDR3 is TGCAGCGTTGAGTTAAAAGGCTTTAGGCTCAACTATGGCTACACCTTC.

This clonotype was seen only once. V is TRBV12-3 or TRBV12-4 and J is TRBJ2-7; 13 bases fit TRBD2. With 9 bases clipped from V and 2 bases from J, the junction kept 1 base outside the gene matches. CDR3 length equals 13 residues. Here the CDR3 DNA reads TGTGCCAGTACTAGCGGGAGGGCCTACGAGCAGTACTTC. Its protein product is CASTSGRAYEQYF.

This clonotype was observed a handful of times. This chain joins TRBV7-2 and TRBJ2-6; D gene uncertain. Deletions cut 4 bases from V and 1 base from J, with 5 bases between. CDR3 length equals 14 residues. Germline-derived CDR1 and CDR2 are SGHTA and FQGNSA. CDR3 DNA sequence: TGTGCCAGCAGCTCTTGGTCTGGGGCCAACGTCCTGACTTTC. Encoded protein: CASSSWSGANVLTF.

The chain links TRBV6-5 to TRBJ2-3; 7 bases agree with TRBD2. Germline lookup yields CDR1 MNHEY and CDR2 SVGAGI. J was trimmed by 4 bases and V by 2 bases; bases with no gene match: 3. CDR3 length: 14 residues. CDR3 amino acids: CASSYRLAADTQYF. The CDR3 bases are TGTGCCAGCAGTTACCGGCTAGCGGCAGATACGCAGTATTTT.

This clonotype has a handful of counts. This sequence joins TRBV7-9 and TRBJ1-1, with D tentatively TRBD1 (6 bases). V lost 1 base and J lost 3, with 9 bases in between. The CDR3 is 14 residues long. The V gene's germline CDR1 is SEHNR and CDR2 FQNEAQ (reference sequence). CDR3 residues: CASSLVRGHTEAFF. The DNA for the CDR3 is TGTGCCAGCAGCTTAGTCAGGGGTCACACTGAAGCTTTCTTT.

There are a few counts of this clonotype. The gene calls are TRBV20-1 and TRBJ2-1; D gene unclear. Germline V gene data show CDR1 as DFQATT and CDR2 as SNEGSKA (reference sequence). This CDR3 is 8 amino acids long. The CDR3 sequence is CRSNEQFF. CDR3 in DNA: TGCAGAAGCAATGAGCAGTTCTTC.

This clonotype was counted ten times or more. This chain links TRBV12-3 or TRBV12-4 with TRBJ2-7; D is uncertain. The CDR3 is made up of 13 amino acids. With 8 bases removed from V and 3 bases from J, the gap between germline ends came to 14 bases. CDR3 in DNA: TGTGCCAGCGGGTCGGGCCGGAACTACGAGCAGTACTTC. Translating gives CASGSGRNYEQYF.

The rearrangement links TRBV28 to TRBJ2-1; 7 bases agree with TRBD1. The CDR3 covers 18 residues. The V and J ends lost 0 bases and 4 bases, in that order; junction bases with no gene match: 12. The germline gives CDR1 MDHEN, CDR2 SYDVKM. CDR3 nucleotides: TGTGCCAGCAGTTTATGGGCGAGGCTAGGGGACAGATACAATGAGCAGTTCTTC. Its protein product is CASSLWARLGDRYNEQFF.

This clonotype appeared a few times. This rearrangement joins TRBV6-5 to TRBJ1-3; 8 bases map to TRBD1. The CDR3 sequence is 17 residues long. The trim removed 4 bases at V and 3 bases at J, leaving 11 bases unmatched. Germline V gene sequence: CDR1 MNHEY, CDR2 SVGAGI. The CDR3 is CASSSQTGVKYGNTIYF. In nucleotides, the CDR3 is TGTGCCAGCAGTTCACAGACAGGGGTGAAATATGGAAACACCATATATTTT.

This clonotype has ten or more counts. The chain links TRBV7-8 to TRBJ1-2; the D is unclear. Germline V gives CDR1 SGHVS, CDR2 FQNEAQ. This CDR3 is built from 14 residues. The V end was cut by 5 bases, the J end by 0 bases, with 10 bases between. The CDR3 DNA follows: TGTGCCAGCAGCCCGGAGAACGCTAACTATGGCTACACCTTC. Translating gives CASSPENANYGYTF.

The sample holds a few counts of this clonotype. The CDR3: CASSPGQGAQEQFF. The CDR3 DNA reads TGCGCCAGCAGCCCGGGACAGGGGGCGCAGGAGCAGTTCTTC. V is TRBV5-1 and J is TRBJ2-1, with 12 bases that match TRBD1. The CDR3 covers 14 residues. Trimming at V came to 4 bases and at J to 10 bases, leaving 6 bases not matched to a gene. Germline lookup yields CDR1 SGHRS and CDR2 YFSETQ.

The CDR3 loop is CASTLPPNRGENQPQHF. CDR3 nucleotide sequence: TGTGCCAGCACCCTACCGCCCAACAGGGGGGAAAATCAGCCCCAGCATTTT. The chain joins TRBV7-3 to TRBJ1-5; 8 positions match TRBD1. The CDR3 runs to 17 residues. Germline loops: CDR1 SGHTA, CDR2 FQGTGA. Trimming at V came to 7 bases and at J to 4 bases, leaving 15 bases not matched to a gene.

This clonotype was seen only a few times. The J gene is TRBJ2-4, the V gene TRBV4-3; D ambiguous. Trimming pared 2 bases from V and 8 bases from J, leaving 16 bases between. The CDR3 loop spans 15 amino acids. Germline CDR1 and CDR2: LGHNA and YSLEER. CDR3 nucleotide sequence: TGCGCCAGCAGCCAAAACGCCCTATCTATGGACATTCAGTACTTC. Amino acids: CASSQNALSMDIQYF.

This clonotype was recorded a few times. This chain connects TRBV20-1 to TRBJ2-3, with 10 bases aligning to TRBD2. The CDR3 has 15 residues. CDR1 is DFQATT, CDR2 SNEGSKA, per germline (reference sequence). The ends lost 6 bases at V and 5 bases at J; junction bases unmatched: 11. The CDR3 nucleotides are TGCAGTGCCCCATTCAGCGGGGGGGCCATAGATACGCAGTATTTT. It yields the protein CSAPFSGGAIDTQYF.

The CDR3 DNA reads TGTGCCAGTAGTAACGCCTACGAGCAGTACTTC. Translating gives CASSNAYEQYF. V and J are TRBV19 and TRBJ2-7; no clear D. The CDR3 covers 11 residues. With 4 bases removed from V and 2 bases from J, the gap between germline ends came to 3 bases. The germline V gene encodes CDR1 LNHDA and CDR2 SQIVND (reference sequence).

The rearrangement joins TRBV24-1 to TRBJ1-1; D is possibly TRBD1 (5 bases). The V gene lost 10 bases and the J gene lost 2 bases, with 13 bases spanning the gap. Looked up from germline, CDR1 is KGHDR and CDR2 is SFDVKD. The CDR3 contains 13 residues. CDR3 DNA sequence: TGTGCCACACGACAGTGGGGAAACACTGAAGCTTTCTTT. This translates into CATRQWGNTEAFF.

This clonotype was observed at least ten times. This chain links TRBV2 with TRBJ2-2; 7 bases agree with TRBD1. The trim removed 7 bases at V and 3 bases at J, leaving 5 bases unmatched. Germline V lookup: CDR1 SNHLY, CDR2 FYNNEI. CDR3 length: 14 residues. The CDR3 loop is CASKDREYTGELFF. The CDR3 DNA reads as TGTGCCAGCAAAGACAGGGAGTACACCGGGGAGCTGTTTTTT.

The J gene is TRBJ1-5, the V gene TRBV7-2; 10 nucleotides align to TRBD1. V trimming: 5 bases; J trimming: 4 bases; junction bases outside the gene matches: 5. The CDR3 totals 15 residues. CDR1 and CDR2 from the germline V gene are SGHTA and FQGNSA. In nucleotides, the CDR3 is TGTGCCAGCAGCGCCCGGACAGGGGGGAATCAGCCCCAGCATTTT. Its protein is CASSARTGGNQPQHF.

J is TRBJ1-2 and V is TRBV7-9, with unresolved D. Germline V gives CDR1 SEHNR, CDR2 FQNEAQ (reference sequence). Trimming removed 2 bases at V and 8 bases at J, with 15 bases between. CDR3 length: 14 residues. The CDR3 here is CASSLISRGLGYTF. CDR3 nucleotide sequence: TGTGCCAGCAGCTTAATTTCTCGAGGGCTCGGCTACACCTTC.

The J gene is TRBJ1-1, the V gene TRBV6-5; D is unresolved. This CDR3 is built from 17 residues. Trimming removed 3 bases at V and 0 bases at J, with 17 bases between. Looked up from germline, CDR1 is MNHEY and CDR2 is SVGAGI. CDR3 sequence reads: CASSYVKEGLLNTEAFF. For the CDR3, the DNA is TGTGCCAGCAGTTATGTTAAAGAAGGGTTATTGAACACTGAAGCTTTCTTT.

This clonotype was seen many times. J is TRBJ2-7 and V is TRBV12-3 or TRBV12-4; D is uncertain. This CDR3 comprises 12 residues. V dropped 4 bases and J dropped 5 bases, with 9 bases sitting between them. In DNA, the CDR3 is TGTGCCAGCAGTTCCAGACGGAACGAGCAGTACTTC. Amino acids: CASSSRRNEQYF.

There are a few counts of this clonotype. The V gene is TRBV2, the J gene TRBJ1-1; 7 bases match TRBD1. Unmatched junction bases numbered 15, after V lost 6 bases and J lost 8 bases. The length of the CDR3 is 15 residues. Germline CDR1 and CDR2: SNHLY and FYNNEI. The CDR3 bases are TGTGCCAGCAGAGCTGATCTCCGGGACAGCGGAGAAGCTTTCTTT. Its protein product is CASRADLRDSGEAFF.

The CDR3 region has the DNA TGCGCCAGCAGCCCCCTCTTTATACGGACTAGCGGGACCTCGAACACCGGGGAGCTGTTTTTT. Translated, it gives CASSPLFIRTSGTSNTGELFF. The V call is TRBV5-1, the J call TRBJ2-2; 12 bases are shared with TRBD2. The CDR3 spans 21 residues. The J segment lost 0 bases and the V segment lost 4 bases, leaving 16 bases of the junction unmatched. Looked up from germline, CDR1 is SGHRS and CDR2 is YFSETQ. Looking up the rest from reference TRBV5-1 and TRBJ2-2 gives the full variable domain: KAGVTQTPRYLIKTRGQQVTLSCSPISGHRSVSWYQQTPGQGLQFLFEYFSETQRNKGNFPGRFSGRQFSNSRSEMNVSTLELGDSALYLCASSPLFIRTSGTSNTGELFFGEGSRLTVL.

This clonotype was counted between two and nine times. The chain uses TRBV4-3 and TRBJ1-2; no clear D. This CDR3 region has 20 residues. V lost 0 bases and J lost 5, with 28 bases in between. Germline V gene sequence: CDR1 LGHNA, CDR2 YSLEER. This CDR3 is CASSQDRRAGGISKWYGYTF. The CDR3, as DNA: TGCGCCAGCAGCCAAGACCGGCGGGCCGGAGGAATCTCAAAGTGGTATGGCTACACCTTC.

This clonotype occurred a few times. The chain couples TRBV20-1 to TRBJ2-7, with TRBD1 matching over 7 bases. Trimming removed 8 bases from V and 0 bases from J; junction bases left unmatched: 7. The CDR3 spans 13 residues. Germline CDR1 and CDR2: DFQATT and SNEGSKA (reference sequence). CDR3 in DNA: TGCAGTACACCGGGACAGAGCTCCTACGAGCAGTACTTC. Amino acid sequence: CSTPGQSSYEQYF.